The 21 T cell receptor beta chains reported below all come from one sample, sequenced in a study of breast tumors, draining lymph nodes, adjacent tissues. Samples came from axillary lymph nodes draining the breast cancer. One entry per CDR3 protein results from TCRdb running MiXCR on the multiplex PCR reads. The table has 290,000 or so distinct CDR3 sequences, over 25% seen once; the top ten hold about 1%. Specimen: axillary lymph node tissue. The receptors come from a female donor with breast cancer. Some clones in this sample may be carry-over from other donors' samples.

This clonotype was picked up many times. The chain recombines TRBV20-1 with TRBJ2-1, with TRBD2 identical over 13 bases. The CDR3 is made up of 17 amino acids. Per germline, CDR1 DFQATT and CDR2 SNEGSKA (reference sequence). V shed 5 bases and J 8 bases; nucleotides not matched to a gene: 15. CDR3 DNA sequence: TGCAGTGCTGGTTGGACTAGCGGGAGTTCAGGACCCGATGAGCAGTTCTTC. Encoded protein: CSAGWTSGSSGPDEQFF.

The J gene is TRBJ1-1, the V gene TRBV7-1; a possible D gene is TRBD1 (5 bases). TRBV7-1 is given ORF status, its function remaining uncertain. The germline V and J ends were trimmed by 5 bases and 7 bases, with 17 bases remaining between them. The CDR3 totals 14 residues. The CDR3 reads CASSARIQGREAFF. The CDR3 DNA sequence: TGTGCCAGCAGCGCCAGAATTCAGGGCCGTGAAGCTTTCTTT.

The chain uses TRBV2 and TRBJ1-1; 10 bases agree with TRBD1. The V gene end was trimmed by 6 bases and the J gene end by 6 bases; junction bases not matched to a gene: 10. From germline, CDR1 is SNHLY and CDR2 FYNNEI. The CDR3 loop spans 15 amino acids. The CDR3, as DNA: TGTGCCAGCAGCGAGAAGACAGGGGGCAGGGCTGAAGCTTTCTTT. Encoded protein: CASSEKTGGRAEAFF. The variable domain in full, completed from reference TRBV2 and TRBJ1-1, reads EPEVTQTPSHQVTQMGQEVILRCVPISNHLYFYWYRQILGQKVEFLVSFYNNEISEKSEIFDDQFSVERPDGSNFTLKIRSTKLEDSAMYFCASSEKTGGRAEAFFGQGTRLTVV.

The sample holds many counts of this clonotype. The J gene is TRBJ2-7, the V gene TRBV11-2; no reliable D call. The V and J ends lost 3 bases and 0 bases respectively, with 9 bases between them. Germline V lookup: CDR1 SGHAT, CDR2 FQNNGV. CDR3 size: 14 residues. Here the CDR3 DNA reads TGTGCCAGCAGCTTGATGGGCGGCTCCTACGAGCAGTACTTC. Protein: CASSLMGGSYEQYF. The full variable domain, with the rest looked up from reference TRBV11-2 and TRBJ2-7, is EAGVAQSPRYKIIEKRQSVAFWCNPISGHATLYWYQQILGQGPKLLIQFQNNGVVDDSQLPKDRFSAERLKGVDSTLKIQPAKLEDSAVYLCASSLMGGSYEQYFGPGTRLTVT.

The chain couples TRBV20-1 to TRBJ2-5, with D perhaps TRBD1 or TRBD2 (5 bases each). The germline gives CDR1 DFQATT, CDR2 SNEGSKA (reference sequence). V was cut by 6 bases and J by 5 bases, with 13 bases left in between. This CDR3 is built from 12 residues. CDR3: CSANRDEETQYF. The CDR3 region has the DNA TGCAGTGCCAACCGGGACGAGGAGACCCAGTACTTC.

The CDR3 DNA follows: TGTGCCAGCAACGCCAGCGGGAGCTACGAGCAGTACTTC. This codes for CASNASGSYEQYF. The chain employs TRBV6-5 and TRBJ2-7, with TRBD2 matching 8 bases. The trim removed 7 bases at V and 3 bases at J, leaving 5 bases unmatched. Germline CDR1 is MNHEY and CDR2 is SVGAGI. The CDR3 consists of 13 residues.

There are a few counts of this clonotype. A read error may be the cause here, since a much bigger clone is one base away. The chain joins TRBV5-1 to TRBJ2-1, with D hard to call. V shed 3 bases and J shed 9 bases, with 13 bases lying between them. The CDR3 loop spans 13 amino acids. Per germline, CDR1 SGHRS and CDR2 YFSETQ. In DNA form, the CDR3 reads TGCGCCAGCAGCTCAATCTGGCGAAGTGAGCAGTTCTTC. Encoded protein: CASSSIWRSEQFF.

The chain carries TRBV27 and TRBJ2-7; tentatively, D is TRBD2 (10 bases). CDR3 size: 18 residues. The germline CDR1 and CDR2 sequences are MNHEY and SMNVEV (reference sequence). The V and J ends lost 6 bases and 2 bases respectively, with 26 bases between them. CDR3 coding DNA: TGTGCCAGCAGCCGGGACAGGGTGGGACTAGCGCAGACCTACGAGCAGTACTTC. Translated: CASSRDRVGLAQTYEQYF.

In its sample, this clonotype was seen many times. The rearrangement uses TRBV12-3 or TRBV12-4 and TRBJ1-3; D is ambiguous. CDR3 length: 15 amino acids. The V end was cut by 5 bases, the J end by 1 base, with 12 bases between. CDR3 bases: TGTGCCAGCAGTCCGCGAAGAGCGTCTGGAAACACCATATATTTT. This translates into CASSPRRASGNTIYF.

This clonotype showed up many times. CDR3 nucleotides: TGTGCCAGCAGCTTAGCCGGGACAGCGATAAGGCTGTTTTTT. It translates to CASSLAGTAIRLFF. The V call is TRBV11-1, the J call TRBJ2-2; 7 bases agree with TRBD1. V dropped 0 bases and J dropped 13; count of bases not matched to a gene: 8. Germline CDR1 and CDR2: SGHAT and FQDESV (reference sequence). CDR3 length: 14 residues. Full variable domain (remainder filled in from reference TRBV11-1 and TRBJ2-2): EAEVAQSPRYKITEKSQAVAFWCDPISGHATLYWYRQILGQGPELLVQFQDESVVDDSQLPKDRFSAERLKGVDSTLKIQPAELGDSAMYLCASSLAGTAIRLFFGEGSRLTVL.

This clonotype was picked up many times. V and J are TRBV9 and TRBJ1-3; D is possibly TRBD1 (5 bases). The CDR3 extends over 15 amino acids. Per germline, CDR1 SGDLS and CDR2 YYNGEE. Between the trimmed V and J ends, which lost 3 bases and 1 base, there was a span of 11 bases. CDR3: CASSGSGTSGNTIYF. CDR3 bases: TGTGCCAGCAGCGGAAGTGGGACTTCTGGAAACACCATATATTTT.

This clonotype was seen many times. The V call is TRBV6-4, the J call TRBJ2-5; D might be TRBD2 (6 bases). Germline V lookup: CDR1 MRHNA, CDR2 SNTAGT. Deletions cut 2 bases from V and 7 bases from J, with 11 bases between. This CDR3 is 13 amino acids long. The CDR3 DNA follows: TGTGCCAGCAGTGACGGCCAAGCGGGGACCCAGTACTTC. Translated: CASSDGQAGTQYF.

Comment on this clonotype: A much bigger clone sits one base away, suggesting this may be a read error. The genes are TRBV5-6 and TRBJ2-2; D remains ambiguous. V lost 1 base, J lost 3 bases, and 10 bases lay in between. The V gene's germline CDR1 is SGHDT and CDR2 YYEEEE. This CDR3 has 15 residues. The CDR3 sequence is CASSLLNADTGELFF. Here the CDR3 DNA reads TGTGCCAGCAGCTTGCTTAACGCTGACACCGGGGAGCTGTTTTTT.

This chain joins TRBV12-3 or TRBV12-4 and TRBJ1-5; D uncertain. CDR3 size: 14 residues. V gave up 8 bases and J gave up 5 bases, with 16 bases separating them. The CDR3 sequence is CASSPKGGDQPQHF. CDR3 bases: TGTGCCAGCTCACCAAAGGGCGGAGATCAGCCCCAGCATTTT.

This clonotype was observed at least ten times. The chain is built from TRBV20-1 and TRBJ2-7, with 11 positions matching TRBD2. The CDR3 totals 15 residues. Germline CDR1 and CDR2: DFQATT and SNEGSKA (reference sequence). Trimming cost V 6 bases and J 4 bases; bases outside gene matches: 11. CDR3 DNA: TGCAGTGCCCCGGTTAGCGGGAGGGCCGTATACGAGCAGTACTTC. It codes for CSAPVSGRAVYEQYF.

As to this clonotype: Given a much more abundant clone one base away, this may be a read error. This chain joins TRBV3-1 and TRBJ2-7; D might be TRBD1 (6 bases). The CDR3 length is 15 residues. Between the trimmed V and J ends, which lost 1 base and 3 bases, there was a span of 13 bases. Germline V gives CDR1 LGHDT, CDR2 YNNKEL (reference sequence). The CDR3 region has the DNA TGTGCCAGCAGCCAAGGACGGGGACAAGACTACGAGCAGTACTTC. It specifies CASSQGRGQDYEQYF.

Note on this clonotype: A junction boundary mismatches the germline segment, possibly from a read error. J is TRBJ2-3 and V is TRBV2, with 9 bases aligning to TRBD2. The CDR3 consists of 16 residues. Germline CDR1 and CDR2: SNHLY and FYNNEI. This CDR3 reads CASSEELAGRTDTQYF. The CDR3 DNA sequence: TGTGCCAGCAGTGAAGAGCTAGCGGGACGCACAGATACGCAGTATTTC.

The genes are TRBV10-1 and TRBJ2-5; 12 nucleotides agree with TRBD2. Trimming at V came to 4 bases and at J to 1 base, leaving 1 base not matched to a gene. The CDR3 totals 15 residues. Germline CDR1 and CDR2: WNHNN and SYGVQD (reference sequence). The CDR3: CASSGTSGIQETQYF. CDR3 nucleotide sequence: TGCGCCAGCAGTGGGACTAGCGGGATCCAAGAGACCCAGTACTTC.

This chain connects TRBV20-1 to TRBJ2-5; D possibly matches TRBD1 or TRBD2 (5 bases each). CDR1 DFQATT and CDR2 SNEGSKA come from the germline V gene (reference sequence). The CDR3 covers 15 residues. The V end lost 0 bases, the J end lost 3 bases, and 14 bases lay between the germline ends. In nucleotides, the CDR3 is TGCAGTGCTAGAGACTTCCGGGACCTCAAAGAGACCCAGTACTTC. As protein: CSARDFRDLKETQYF.

This clonotype was recorded many times. An end of the junction differs from the germline gene, which may be a read error. This chain links TRBV28 with TRBJ2-2; 7 nucleotides match TRBD2. Germline lookup yields CDR1 MDHEN and CDR2 SYDVKM. The CDR3 has 15 amino acids. The CDR3, as DNA: TGTGCCAGCAGTCCCGCGGGGACTAACATCGGGGAGCTGTTTTTT. This encodes CASSPAGTNIGELFF.

For this clonotype: It may be a read error: a sequence one base away is much more abundant. The chain joins TRBV11-3 to TRBJ2-1; 9 nucleotides match TRBD1. Germline CDR1 SGHNT, CDR2 YENEEA. CDR3 length: 15 amino acids. CDR3 in amino acids: CASSHRDRVLDEQLF. The CDR3 coding sequence is TGTGCCAGCAGCCACCGGGACAGGGTTCTGGATGAGCAGCTCTTC. Full variable domain (rest looked up from reference TRBV11-3 and TRBJ2-1): EAGVVQSPRYKIIEKKQPVAFWCNPISGHNTLYWYLQNLGQGPELLIRYENEEAVDDSQLPKDRFSAERLKGVDSTLKIQPAELGDSAVYLCASSHRDRVLDEQLFGPGTRLTVL.